The rows below give T cell receptor beta chains drawn from one sample of a study of shared clonotypes between healthy human individuals. Only in-frame clones appear in the TCRdb table, and some are missing; sequencing was by immunoSEQ multiplex PCR. Of about 500,000 clones detected, 70% to 80% appear once; the ten largest clones hold more than 10%. The sequenced material came from PBMCs. These receptor sequences come from a woman in her forties in good health. Some clones in this sample may be carry-over from other donors' samples. The CDR3 runs from the conserved cysteine through the conserved F or W. A D gene is named only where the DNA matches it firmly. Where a row states a size, it is once, few, many or the class of an expanded clone; other rows omit it.

v_call,clone_size,d_call,j_call,cdr3_aa,cdr3_nt
TRBV9,.,TRBD2,TRBJ2-2,CASSTTSSNTGELFF,TGTGCCAGCAGCACGACTAGCAGCAACACCGGGGAGCTGTTTTTT
TRBV10-3,.,.,TRBJ2-7,CAISEQAGEQYF,TGTGCCATCAGTGAGCAAGCAGGCGAGCAGTACTTC
TRBV7-9,few,.,TRBJ1-2,CASSLQSYGYTF,TGTGCCAGCAGCTTACAGTCCTATGGCTACACCTTC
TRBV4-3,.,TRBD2,TRBJ2-3,CASSQEYGGSVTDTQYF,TGCGCCAGCAGCCAAGAGTACGGCGGGAGTGTAACAGATACGCAGTATTTT
TRBV28,.,TRBD1,TRBJ1-1,CASSLSAQGRGTEAFF,TGTGCCAGCAGTTTATCCGCACAGGGGAGGGGCACTGAAGCTTTCTTT
TRBV14,.,.,TRBJ1-1,CASSQDSAANTEAFF,TGTGCCAGCAGCCAAGATTCGGCGGCTAACACTGAAGCTTTCTTT
TRBV19,few,TRBD1,TRBJ2-7,CASSRRQGEQYF,TGTGCCAGTAGTCGGCGACAGGGCGAGCAGTACTTC
TRBV5-4,.,TRBD2,TRBJ2-7,CASSLGSGISYEQYF,TGTGCCAGCAGCTTGGGTAGCGGGATCTCCTACGAGCAGTACTTC
TRBV7-9,.,.,TRBJ1-1,CASSLARSTAFF,TGTGCCAGCAGCTTAGCCCGGTCTACAGCTTTCTTT
TRBV6-5,.,TRBD2,TRBJ2-1,CASSYSWVAGENEQFF,TGTGCCAGCAGTTACTCCTGGGTAGCGGGAGAGAATGAGCAGTTCTTC
TRBV4-2,many,.,TRBJ2-5,CASSQDWREETQYF,TGTGCCAGCAGCCAAGATTGGCGGGAAGAGACCCAGTACTTC
TRBV5-4,.,TRBD2,TRBJ2-1,CASSRGEGRDEQFF,TGTGCCAGCAGCCGCGGGGAGGGCCGGGATGAGCAGTTCTTC
TRBV7-2,many,TRBD1,TRBJ1-2,CASSRSGTGSGYTF,TGTGCCAGCAGTCGTAGCGGGACAGGGAGCGGCTACACCTTC
TRBV7-9,.,TRBD1,TRBJ2-3,CASSLPPGQTTDTQYF,TGTGCCAGCAGCTTACCTCCGGGACAGACCACAGATACGCAGTATTTT
TRBV27,.,TRBD1,TRBJ1-2,CASSFGPRDRSSGYTF,TGTGCCAGCAGTTTTGGTCCTAGGGACAGATCTAGTGGCTACACCTTC
TRBV30,.,.,TRBJ2-7,CAWRETRTEQYF,TGTGCCTGGAGGGAGACTAGGACCGAGCAGTACTTC
TRBV5-1,.,.,TRBJ2-5,CASSFPQETQYF,TGCGCCAGCAGCTTCCCCCAAGAGACCCAGTACTTC